One sample yielded the 20 T cell receptor beta chains listed below, sequenced in a study of blood T cell repertoires in COVID-19. Repertoires were generated with immunoSEQ multiplex PCR, while TCRdb's copy carries only in-frame clones and drops some. The sample lists over 55,000 clones, 70% to 90% occurring once. Sequencing was performed on peripheral blood. The origin of the receptors is a human donor with active COVID-19. The donor label of this sample is uncertain.

The chain uses TRBV3-1 (or the pseudogene TRBV3-2) and TRBJ2-7; possible D gene TRBD1, 6 bases. Germline loops: CDR1 LGHDT, CDR2 YNNKEL (reference sequence). Between the trimmed V and J ends, which lost 1 base and 12 bases, there was a span of 13 bases. The CDR3 has 12 amino acids. CDR3 loop: CASSQGTVSLYF. The CDR3 region has the DNA TGTGCCAGCAGCCAAGGGACAGTCTCTCTGTACTTC.

The V call is TRBV4-2, the J call TRBJ1-2, with no clear D. The CDR3 contains 14 residues. Deletions cut 1 base from V and 5 bases from J, with 11 bases between. From germline, CDR1 is LGHNA and CDR2 YNFKEQ. Here the CDR3 DNA reads TGTGCCAGCAGCCAAGTACATGGAGAGTATGGCTACACCTTC. It specifies CASSQVHGEYGYTF.

The genes are TRBV5-1 and TRBJ2-7, with 9 nucleotides matching TRBD2. The CDR3 length is 17 residues. In germline, CDR1 is SGHRS, CDR2 YFSETQ. The V gene end was trimmed by 0 bases and the J gene end by 5 bases; junction bases not matched to a gene: 12. The CDR3 DNA is TGCGCCAGCAGCTTGGCTCCGGCGGGAGGGATTGAAAACGAGCAGTACTTC. Translation: CASSLAPAGGIENEQYF.

The chain is built from TRBV28 and TRBJ1-5; no reliable D call. CDR1 and CDR2 from the germline V gene are MDHEN and SYDVKM. The CDR3 length is 16 residues. Trimming shortened V by 6 bases and J by 7 bases, and 22 bases separated the two germline ends. CDR3 nucleotides: TGTGCCAGCAGCCCGAGGCACCAGCTGGCGGGACAGCCCCAGCATTTT. Encoded protein: CASSPRHQLAGQPQHF.

CDR3 sequence (DNA): TGTGCCAGCAGCTCTCAGGGGGCTCGGGCCAAAAACATTCAGTACTTC. It yields the protein CASSSQGARAKNIQYF. The chain has TRBV5-6 and TRBJ2-4; 8 bases match TRBD1. The trim removed 3 bases at V and 1 base at J, leaving 6 bases unmatched. Germline V gives CDR1 SGHDT, CDR2 YYEEEE. This CDR3 spans 16 amino acids.

The V and J genes are TRBV5-5 and TRBJ2-7, with D tentatively TRBD2 (5 bases). In germline, CDR1 is SGHKS, CDR2 YYEKEE (reference sequence). Trimming shortened V by 5 bases and J by 0 bases, and 21 bases separated the two germline ends. The CDR3 is made up of 17 amino acids. The CDR3 loop reads CASRRKGEAGLSYEQYF. The CDR3 bases are TGTGCCAGCAGGAGGAAGGGAGAGGCAGGTCTCTCCTACGAGCAGTACTTC.

This clone was seen once. The chain is built from TRBV10-1 and TRBJ1-1; tentatively, D is TRBD1 (5 bases). The CDR3 loop spans 15 amino acids. V lost 3 bases to trimming and J lost 3 bases, with 14 bases between them. The germline CDR1 and CDR2 sequences are WNHNN and SYGVQD (reference sequence). The chain's CDR3 is CASSDSPGGYTEAFF. Written as DNA, the CDR3 is TGCGCCAGCAGTGATTCCCCGGGGGGGTACACTGAAGCTTTCTTT.

Comment on this clone: The junction does not match germline at one end; this may be a read error. The chain links TRBV7-7 to TRBJ2-2, with TRBD2 matching over 13 bases. The germline V gene has CDR1 SSHAT and CDR2 FNYEAQ (reference sequence). This CDR3 is 16 amino acids long. CDR3 region: CASSITSGRDTGELFF. The CDR3, as DNA: TGTGCTAGCAGCATCACTAGCGGGAGGGACACCGGGGAGCTGTTTTTT.

Turning to this clone: A much larger clone is a single base away; this may be a read error. Additional DNA sequences in this sample encode the identical CDR3. The gene calls are TRBV2 and TRBJ2-1; 9 bases are shared with TRBD2. The CDR3 is made up of 16 amino acids. The germline CDR1 and CDR2 sequences are SNHLY and FYNNEI. The CDR3: CASSEEGGGAFNEQFF. The CDR3 bases are TGTGCCAGCAGTGAAGAGGGCGGGGGGGCTTTTAATGAGCAATTCTTC.

V usage is TRBV2 and J usage is TRBJ2-2; D is unresolved. Germline V gene lookup returns CDR1 SNHLY and CDR2 FYNNEI. This CDR3 contains 13 residues. Trimming left V 4 bases short and J 7 bases short, with 10 bases between. In DNA, the CDR3 is TGTGCCAGCAGTGGATTAGTCGGCGGGGAGCTGTTTTTT. It yields the protein CASSGLVGGELFF.

Worth noting for this clone: Different DNA sequences within this sample yield the same CDR3. The chain links TRBV7-3 to TRBJ1-1; 7 nucleotides agree with TRBD1. Germline V gene lookup returns CDR1 SGHTA and CDR2 FQGTGA. V gave up 5 bases and J gave up 0 bases; unmatched junction bases: 3. CDR3 length equals 14 residues. The CDR3 reads CASSPGTVNTEAFF. The CDR3 DNA reads as TGTGCCAGCAGCCCCGGGACAGTGAACACTGAAGCTTTCTTT.

This sequence joins TRBV2 and TRBJ1-5; a possible D gene is TRBD1 (5 bases). The CDR3 covers 14 residues. The germline V and J ends were trimmed by 4 bases and 2 bases, with 9 bases remaining between them. Germline CDR1 reads SNHLY; CDR2 reads FYNNEI. CDR3 DNA sequence: TGTGCCAGCAGTGGTCAGGGTGGCAATCAGCCCCAGCATTTT. This encodes CASSGQGGNQPQHF.

This rearrangement joins TRBV5-3 to TRBJ1-2, with 8 bases aligning to TRBD1. TRBV5-3 carries the ORF label, with uncertain function. This CDR3 comprises 18 residues. V gave up 7 bases and J gave up 4 bases; unmatched junction bases: 21. The CDR3 spells CARHDERTGFLGSYGYTF. Written as DNA, the CDR3 is TGTGCCAGACACGACGAGAGGACAGGGTTTTTGGGAAGCTATGGCTACACCTTC.

The chain recombines TRBV5-1 with TRBJ2-7, with TRBD1 identical over 10 bases. The junction had 16 bases not matched to a gene; V was cut back by 0 bases and J by 1 base. The CDR3 runs to 20 residues. Germline CDR1 is SGHRS and CDR2 is YFSETQ. Here the CDR3 reads CASSLESLDRGYSTSYEQYF. CDR3 bases: TGCGCCAGCAGCTTGGAGTCCCTGGACAGGGGGTATTCCACGTCCTACGAGCAGTACTTC.

This chain joins TRBV5-4 and TRBJ1-1; D remains unclear. This CDR3 comprises 17 residues. The V gene's germline CDR1 is SGHNT and CDR2 YYREEE (reference sequence). The V end was cut by 4 bases, the J end by 6 bases, with 25 bases between. CDR3 amino acids: CASSGPGEGIRGSEAFF. CDR3 DNA sequence: TGTGCCAGCAGCGGGCCCGGGGAAGGGATACGTGGGTCTGAAGCTTTCTTT. Filled out from reference TRBV5-4 and TRBJ1-1, the complete variable domain reads ETGVTQSPTHLIKTRGQQVTLRCSSQSGHNTVSWYQQALGQGPQFIFQYYREEENGRGNFPPRFSGLQFPNYSSELNVNALELDDSALYLCASSGPGEGIRGSEAFFGQGTRLTVV.

The chain couples TRBV28 to TRBJ2-7; D is perhaps TRBD2 (5 bases). The CDR3 has 13 amino acids. The V gene's germline CDR1 is MDHEN and CDR2 SYDVKM. Trimming cost V 6 bases and J 2 bases, with 11 bases left between them. In DNA, the CDR3 is TGTGCCAGCAGCCGTTTGGGAGCCTACGAGCAGTACTTC. Its translation is CASSRLGAYEQYF.

V is TRBV9 and J is TRBJ2-2, with D hard to call. The V and J ends lost 3 bases and 3 bases respectively, with 6 bases between them. In germline, CDR1 is SGDLS, CDR2 YYNGEE. This CDR3 is 13 amino acids long. The CDR3 sequence is CASSASHTGELFF. The CDR3 DNA reads as TGTGCCAGCAGCGCCTCTCACACCGGGGAGCTGTTTTTT.

The chain joins TRBV21-1 to TRBJ2-1; the table's D call, TRBD2, has no DNA check behind it. TRBV21-1 is listed as a pseudogene. The CDR3 runs to 16 residues. CDR3 DNA: TGTGCCAGCAGCAATGAGCGGGAGAAGACCTACAATGAGCAGTTCTTC. This codes for CASSNEREKTYNEQFF.

This chain links TRBV4-3 with TRBJ2-2; D not resolved. Trimming removed 7 bases at V and 1 base at J, with 10 bases between. Germline-derived CDR1 and CDR2 are LGHNA and YSLEER. This CDR3 has 14 amino acids. The CDR3: CASTYQRNTGELFF. CDR3 DNA: TGCGCCAGCACCTATCAGCGGAACACCGGGGAGCTGTTTTTT.

The chain couples TRBV13 to TRBJ2-7; D is unclear. Germline CDR1 is PRHDT and CDR2 is FYEKMQ (reference sequence). CDR3 length: 12 amino acids. The V end lost 2 bases, the J end lost 4 bases, and 6 bases lay between the germline ends. The CDR3 DNA sequence: TGTGCCAGCAGCTTAATGCGGTACGAGCAGTACTTC. Protein: CASSLMRYEQYF.